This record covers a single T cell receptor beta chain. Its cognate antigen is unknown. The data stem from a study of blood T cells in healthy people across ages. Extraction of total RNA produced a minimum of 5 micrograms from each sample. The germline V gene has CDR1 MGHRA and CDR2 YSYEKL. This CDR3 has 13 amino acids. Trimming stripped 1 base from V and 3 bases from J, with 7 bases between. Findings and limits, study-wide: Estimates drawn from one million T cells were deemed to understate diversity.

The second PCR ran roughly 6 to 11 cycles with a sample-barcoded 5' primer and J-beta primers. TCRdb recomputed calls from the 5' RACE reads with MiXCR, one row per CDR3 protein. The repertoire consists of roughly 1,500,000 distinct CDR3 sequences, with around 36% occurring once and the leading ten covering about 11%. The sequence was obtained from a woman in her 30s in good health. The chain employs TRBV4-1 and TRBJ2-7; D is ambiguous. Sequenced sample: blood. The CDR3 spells CASSQVWLYEQYF. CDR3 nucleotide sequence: TGCGCCAGCAGCCAAGTCTGGCTCTACGAGCAGTACTTC.